This T cell receptor beta chain was recovered during a study of blood T cell repertoires in COVID-19. Background on the study: Whether acute or convalescent, the COVID-19 samples came from the United States, Italy and Spain. Sample material is recorded as cDNA or gDNA derived from T cells, B-cell-depleted T cells, or PBMCs.

Original analysis: Nucleated cell counts were estimated from reference gene primer amplification. The assay was immunoSEQ multiplex PCR, and TCRdb's table has in-frame clones only and misses some. D and trimming were read from the DNA, whereas the V and J calls and clone size are those reported in that table. The sample lists a few hundred thousand clones; about 85% were seen once. V lost 5 bases and J 3 bases, leaving 5 bases between the germline ends. CDR1 LNHDA and CDR2 SQIVND come from the germline V gene (reference sequence). The CDR3 has 11 residues. V and J are TRBV19 and TRBJ2-7; D unclear. This clonotype was sampled from a woman of 80 years or more with active or convalescent COVID-19. The sequenced material came from peripheral blood. The CDR3 region is CASSGLYEQYF. CDR3 bases: TGTGCCAGTAGTGGGCTCTACGAGCAGTACTTC.